The text below deals with one TCR beta chain. Its antigen remains unidentified. The sample originates from a study of T-cell memory formation after mild COVID-19. General study results and limits: CD4+ contracting clones lay mainly in CM and EM, CD8+ ones in EMRA. Pre-infection memory carried some responding clones, suggesting that cross-reactive memory joined. A second wave of clones peaked on day 37, and their SARS-CoV-2 specificity went unconfirmed.

V was trimmed by 7 bases and J by 7 bases, leaving 13 bases between them. The CDR3 covers 13 residues. After 5'RACE with constant-segment primers, TCR alpha and TCR beta cDNA libraries carrying sample barcodes and UMIs were obtained. MiXCR was run by TCRdb on the 5' RACE reads, yielding one entry per CDR3 protein. The sample lists hundreds of thousands of distinct CDR3 sequences; approximately 15% were seen once. The chain has TRBV12-3 or TRBV12-4 and TRBJ1-4; maybe TRBD1 (6 bases). This TCR was recovered from a man between 18 and 29 years old who had mild COVID-19 (a few samples of this study predate the infection). Cell type and time point are not known. Sequenced sample: PBMCs or a T cell subset sorted from them (not recorded which). CDR3 bases: TGTGCCAGCACCCGCGACAGGTTTGAAAAACTGTTTTTT. This sequence encodes CASTRDRFEKLFF.